This TCR beta chain was observed in a study of T-cell memory formation after mild COVID-19. Study-level background: TCR clustering was largely donor specific.

Points from the study as a whole: Whether second-wave clones peaking at day 37 were SARS-CoV-2 specific went unconfirmed. Later expanders leaned toward CD4+, whereas clones contracting from day 15 to 85 were balanced CD4/CD8. CD4+ contracting clones were mainly CM and EM; CD8+ ones, EMRA.

One entry per CDR3 protein, called by TCRdb with MiXCR from the 5' RACE reads. The sample contains 470,000 or so distinct CDR3 sequences, about 18% of which appear only once. The CDR3 spans 13 residues. Germline V lookup: CDR1 SGDLS, CDR2 YYNGEE. V lost 3 bases to trimming and J lost 6 bases, with 13 bases between them. Comment on this clonotype: Its target is not known.

The sample was PBMCs or a T cell subset sorted from them (not recorded which). The clonotype was recovered from an adult woman who had mild COVID-19 (a few samples of this study predate the infection). Cell type and time point are not known. This sequence joins TRBV9 and TRBJ2-7; maybe TRBD2 (5 bases). This CDR3 reads CASSDSLGVEQYF. The CDR3 coding sequence is TGTGCCAGCAGCGATAGCCTCGGGGTCGAGCAGTACTTC.